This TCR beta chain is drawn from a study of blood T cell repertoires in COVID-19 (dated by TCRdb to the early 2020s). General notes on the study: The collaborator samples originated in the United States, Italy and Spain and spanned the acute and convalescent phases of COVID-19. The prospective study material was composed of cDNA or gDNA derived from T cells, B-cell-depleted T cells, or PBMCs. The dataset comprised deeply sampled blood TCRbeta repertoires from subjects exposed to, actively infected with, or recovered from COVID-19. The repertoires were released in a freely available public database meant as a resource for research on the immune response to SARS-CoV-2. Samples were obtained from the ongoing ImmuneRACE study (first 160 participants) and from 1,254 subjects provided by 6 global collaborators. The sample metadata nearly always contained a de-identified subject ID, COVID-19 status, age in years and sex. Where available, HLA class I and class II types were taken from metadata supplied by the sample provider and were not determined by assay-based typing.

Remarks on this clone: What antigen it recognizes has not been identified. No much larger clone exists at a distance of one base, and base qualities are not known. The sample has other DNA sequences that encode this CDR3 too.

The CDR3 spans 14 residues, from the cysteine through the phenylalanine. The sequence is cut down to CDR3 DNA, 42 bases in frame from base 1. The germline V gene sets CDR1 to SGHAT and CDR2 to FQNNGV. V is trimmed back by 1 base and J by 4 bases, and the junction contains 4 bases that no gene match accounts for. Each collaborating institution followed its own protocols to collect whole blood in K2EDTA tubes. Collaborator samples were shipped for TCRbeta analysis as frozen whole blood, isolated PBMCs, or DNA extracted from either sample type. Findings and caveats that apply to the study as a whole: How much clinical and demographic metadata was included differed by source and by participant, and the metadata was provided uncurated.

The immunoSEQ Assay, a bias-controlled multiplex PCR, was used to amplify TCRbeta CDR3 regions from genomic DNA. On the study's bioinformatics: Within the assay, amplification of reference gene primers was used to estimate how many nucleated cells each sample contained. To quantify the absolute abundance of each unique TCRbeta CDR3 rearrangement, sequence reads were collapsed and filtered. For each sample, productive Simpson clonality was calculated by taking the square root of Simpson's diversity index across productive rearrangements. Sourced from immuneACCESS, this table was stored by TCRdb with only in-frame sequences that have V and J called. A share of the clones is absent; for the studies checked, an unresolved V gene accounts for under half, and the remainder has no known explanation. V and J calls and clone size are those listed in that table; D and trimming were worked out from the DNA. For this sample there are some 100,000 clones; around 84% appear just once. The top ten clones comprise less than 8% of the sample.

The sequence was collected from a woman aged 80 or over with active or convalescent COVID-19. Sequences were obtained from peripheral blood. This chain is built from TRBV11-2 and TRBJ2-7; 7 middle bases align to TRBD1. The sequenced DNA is TGTGCCAGCAGCTTAGGGACAGGAGGTTACGAGCAGTACTTC. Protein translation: CASSLGTGGYEQYF.